Listed below are T cell receptor beta chains from one sample, sequenced in a study of blood T cells in healthy people across ages. Via MiXCR, TCRdb re-called the 5' RACE reads, giving one row per CDR3 protein. The table includes some 800,000 distinct CDR3 sequences, around 25% detected once. The data also belong to a second study, concerning T cells of mothers and their children.

The material sequenced was blood. These receptor sequences come from a boy between 10 and 17 years old in good health. Both conserved end residues are part of each CDR3. The order of the fields is J gene, V gene, CDR3 protein.

j_call: TRBJ1-6; v_call: TRBV11-2; cdr3_aa: CASSAQTGNNSPLHF
j_call: .; v_call: TRBV7-2; cdr3_aa: CASSFTGGPAYEQYF
j_call: TRBJ1-4; v_call: TRBV12-3/TRBV12-4; cdr3_aa: CASSFRPTGTEKLFF
j_call: .; v_call: TRBV28; cdr3_aa: CASSRPSSRNEQYF
j_call: TRBJ2-2; v_call: TRBV28; cdr3_aa: CASSSQGDGELFF
j_call: TRBJ2-1; v_call: TRBV11-2; cdr3_aa: CASSSYQGPYNEQSF
j_call: TRBJ2-7; v_call: TRBV29-1; cdr3_aa: CSVAGTGYSYEQYF
j_call: TRBJ2-3; v_call: TRBV18; cdr3_aa: CATHLGLDTQYF
j_call: TRBJ2-4; v_call: TRBV7-2; cdr3_aa: CASSLLGQFKNIQYF
j_call: TRBJ2-7; v_call: TRBV20-1; cdr3_aa: CSGTDRLPSQYF
j_call: TRBJ2-3; v_call: TRBV12-5; cdr3_aa: CASGLTGTDTQYF
j_call: TRBJ2-5; v_call: TRBV7-9; cdr3_aa: CASSFARAAQETQYF
j_call: TRBJ2-3; v_call: TRBV10-3; cdr3_aa: CAISDGGTDTQYF
j_call: TRBJ2-2; v_call: TRBV6-5; cdr3_aa: CASRASGRDRTGELFF
j_call: TRBJ1-2; v_call: TRBV11-2; cdr3_aa: CASSLTTDGYTF
j_call: TRBJ2-3; v_call: TRBV10-3; cdr3_aa: CAISDASSTDTQYF
j_call: TRBJ2-4; v_call: TRBV29-1; cdr3_aa: CSVGDFTKNIQYF
j_call: TRBJ2-5; v_call: TRBV28; cdr3_aa: CASRQTGQGETQYF
j_call: TRBJ1-1; v_call: TRBV20-1; cdr3_aa: CSAGRGGTEAFF
j_call: TRBJ1-4; v_call: TRBV5-5; cdr3_aa: CASHKRQGSNEKLFF
j_call: TRBJ2-5; v_call: TRBV29-1; cdr3_aa: CSVELPGQDRWEQYF
j_call: .; v_call: TRBV28; cdr3_aa: CASSFGQGTGGNEQFF
j_call: TRBJ2-1; v_call: TRBV29-1; cdr3_aa: CSVPRDNEQFF
j_call: TRBJ1-4; v_call: TRBV3-1; cdr3_aa: CASSPMTGTSEKLFF
j_call: TRBJ2-1; v_call: TRBV12-3/TRBV12-4; cdr3_aa: CASSPRGGDIYNEQFF
j_call: TRBJ1-1; v_call: TRBV4-3; cdr3_aa: CASSPDRSLNTEAFF
j_call: TRBJ2-3; v_call: TRBV6-5; cdr3_aa: CASSPAATDTQYF
j_call: TRBJ2-7; v_call: TRBV2; cdr3_aa: CASSEVGGSSYEQYF
j_call: TRBJ1-3; v_call: TRBV3-1; cdr3_aa: CASSQDLSAFNTIYF
j_call: .; v_call: TRBV4-3; cdr3_aa: CASSQDDGSSYEQYF
j_call: .; v_call: TRBV20-1; cdr3_aa: CSAPPRSQSNEQFF
j_call: TRBJ2-1; v_call: TRBV28; cdr3_aa: CASSLMDSPYNEQFF
j_call: TRBJ2-3; v_call: TRBV6-5; cdr3_aa: CASREGGGSTDTQYF
j_call: TRBJ2-2; v_call: TRBV30; cdr3_aa: CAWSGNMNTGELFF
j_call: .; v_call: TRBV7-2; cdr3_aa: CASSSVGLGTQETQYF
j_call: TRBJ2-7; v_call: TRBV28; cdr3_aa: CASSVNGPGDEQYF
j_call: TRBJ2-3; v_call: TRBV6-6; cdr3_aa: CASSYSPGTANTDTQYF
j_call: TRBJ1-5; v_call: TRBV6-6; cdr3_aa: CASRAVDSLNQPQHF
j_call: TRBJ2-1; v_call: TRBV29-1; cdr3_aa: CGVLMFNEQFF
j_call: TRBJ2-5; v_call: TRBV20-1; cdr3_aa: CSAAPTPRGVQETQYF
j_call: .; v_call: TRBV6-5; cdr3_aa: CASSYVQGYEQYF
j_call: TRBJ1-4; v_call: TRBV6-2/TRBV6-3; cdr3_aa: CASSYLGQINEKLFF
j_call: TRBJ1-1; v_call: TRBV5-1; cdr3_aa: CASSVVTDTEAFF
j_call: TRBJ1-3; v_call: TRBV4-1; cdr3_aa: CASSQVVGPASGNTIYF
j_call: TRBJ2-5; v_call: TRBV20-1; cdr3_aa: CSARTSFKETQYF
j_call: TRBJ2-4; v_call: TRBV19; cdr3_aa: CASSTLGGTKNIQYF
j_call: .; v_call: TRBV28; cdr3_aa: CASSLFLGLAGENTYEQYF
j_call: TRBJ1-4; v_call: TRBV29-1; cdr3_aa: CSVMLASTGTVSELFF
j_call: TRBJ2-1; v_call: TRBV20-1; cdr3_aa: CSASSGDASYNEQFF
j_call: TRBJ2-5; v_call: TRBV29-1; cdr3_aa: CSVHKGSDRPFQETQYF
j_call: TRBJ2-3; v_call: TRBV5-1; cdr3_aa: CASSDEIRGPPDTQYF
j_call: TRBJ1-2; v_call: TRBV20-1; cdr3_aa: CSARVIGQLDYGYTF
j_call: TRBJ2-3; v_call: TRBV7-9; cdr3_aa: CASSLASGGADTQYF
j_call: TRBJ2-2; v_call: TRBV5-1; cdr3_aa: CASNTGSTGELVF
j_call: TRBJ2-7; v_call: TRBV4-3; cdr3_aa: CASSQVPMGQGDYEQYF